The T cell receptor beta chain under discussion was sequenced for a study of post-analysis software for immune sequencing data. Study details: Patients with relapsing-remitting, secondary progressive and progressive-relapsing multiple sclerosis courses were all represented.

Included in the TCR beta cDNA libraries were unique molecular identifiers. From the PCR reads, TCRdb called clonotypes with MiXCR, one entry per CDR3 protein. The sample comprises hundreds of thousands of distinct CDR3 sequences, around 40% of which are singletons, and about 12% rests with the top ten. Per the germline V gene, CDR1 is ENHRY and CDR2 is SYGVKD. Trimming removed 2 bases from V and 6 bases from J, with 3 bases in between. The CDR3 contains 11 residues. The table lists this clonotype with a few counts. Its antigen is not identified. Study-level results: With TRBV5-6, TRBV5-1 and TRBV20-1 included, about five TRBV segments were more frequent in patients than in controls.

Sequences were obtained from blood. The TCR comes from a girl aged 5-17 years with multiple sclerosis. This chain links TRBV10-3 with TRBJ2-3; D unclear. The CDR3 nucleotides read TGTGCCATCAGTGAGAAGGATACGCAGTATTTT. Its protein is CAISEKDTQYF.